This T cell receptor beta chain was recorded in a study of T cells in Graves' hyperthyroidism and ophthalmopathy. Across the study: Peripheral blood was taken when the disease was first diagnosed, before any treatment began.

Study findings and constraints: Stable hyperthyroidism was separated from ophthalmopathy by a model based on 13 V-J features. The blood repertoire included most of the expanded thyroid clonotypes above 0.001.

Germline CDR1 LGHDT, CDR2 YNNKEL (reference sequence). This CDR3 has 13 amino acids. Trimming took 3 bases from V and 7 from J, leaving 13 bases between them. Diagnoses were established using clinical symptoms, serum thyroxine and TRAb, thyroid ultrasound and orbital computed tomography. This clonotype was recorded at least ten times. Its cognate antigen is unknown. TCR beta CDR3 regions were amplified from RNA. HTBI primers were employed in a first-round RT-PCR of the TCR CDR3. Using its own MiXCR run on the multiplex PCR reads, TCRdb lists one record per CDR3 protein. This table holds over 250,000 distinct CDR3 sequences, approximately 26% found once.

This clonotype was obtained from a man aged 35 to 55 with Graves' hyperthyroidism that later progressed to Graves' ophthalmopathy. Sequencing was performed on blood. The chain employs TRBV3-1 and TRBJ2-7; D perhaps matches TRBD1 (5 bases). The CDR3 nucleotides are TGTGCCAGCAGCCAGAGCAGGGTGGGAGAGCAGTACTTC. It specifies CASSQSRVGEQYF.